The sequence of this T cell receptor beta chain was determined in a study of shared clonotypes between healthy human individuals. Naive CD8 populations comprised CD45RO-negative cells positively selected for CCR7, excluding terminally differentiated effector memory CD45RA+ cells. Sorted-subset replicate PCR reactions were performed with about 200 ng DNA, corresponding to roughly 30,000 T cell genomes. The protocol was immunoSEQ multiplex PCR, while the TCRdb copy is restricted to in-frame clones and leaves out a portion. The table has under 600,000 clones, roughly 98% seen once. Per germline, CDR1 SQVTM and CDR2 ANQGSEA. The V segment lost 6 bases and the J segment 8 bases; nucleotides outside the gene matches: 7. The CDR3 is 12 amino acids.

The chain is built from TRBV29-1 and TRBJ2-1; TRBD1 matches at 7 bases. Sequenced material: naive CD8+ T cells sorted from blood. The TCR sequence derives from a man younger than 40 in good health. The CDR3 spells CSVLSQGDEQFF. The DNA of the CDR3 is TGCAGCGTATTAAGCCAGGGGGATGAGCAGTTCTTC.